This T cell receptor (beta chain) was sequenced during a study of CD8 T cells in Susac syndrome. The sequenced target, TCR beta, came from blood CD8+ and CD4+ T cells. FACS enriched CD8+ TEMRA cells, while bulk CD8+ and CD4+ were negatively isolated. The germline V gene has CDR1 KGHDR and CDR2 SFDVKD. The CDR3 extends over 14 amino acids. The ends were cut back, 4 bases at V and 3 bases at J, with 11 bases in the middle. RNA amounts of about 0.5 to 1 ug underwent reverse transcription with random hexamers. The TCR beta CDR3 was amplified by immunoSEQ multiplex PCR across 54 Vbeta, 13 Jbeta. TCRdb used MiXCR to reprocess the immunoSEQ multiplex PCR reads, holding one entry per CDR3 protein. Of roughly 80,000 distinct CDR3 sequences listed, approximately 94% are singletons.

Sequenced material: CD8+ T cells from PBMCs. V usage is TRBV24-1 and J usage is TRBJ2-5; D might be TRBD2 (5 bases). This TCR derives from a human donor in good health. The CDR3 loop reads CATSDGNGEETQYF. CDR3 in DNA: TGTGCCACCAGTGACGGTAACGGGGAAGAGACCCAGTACTTC.